This T cell receptor (beta chain) appears in the sequencing data of a study of blood T cell repertoires in COVID-19. Study-level information: Donors in the United States, Italy and Spain gave samples during acute or convalescent COVID-19.

TCRdb's table, derived via immunoSEQ multiplex PCR, lists solely in-frame clones and lacks some. The table includes 40,000 to 55,000 clones, around nine tenths detected once. Between the trimmed V and J ends, which lost 2 bases and 0 bases, there was a span of 7 bases. This CDR3 has 15 amino acids. Per the germline V gene, CDR1 is KGHSH and CDR2 is LQKENI. This chain connects TRBV18 to TRBJ1-4; D not certain. Sequences were obtained from peripheral blood. This TCR came from a human donor in a cohort sampled during active COVID-19. The CDR3 region has the DNA TGTGCCAGCTCACCAAATATTGCAACTAATGAAAAACTGTTTTTT. This gives the protein CASSPNIATNEKLFF.